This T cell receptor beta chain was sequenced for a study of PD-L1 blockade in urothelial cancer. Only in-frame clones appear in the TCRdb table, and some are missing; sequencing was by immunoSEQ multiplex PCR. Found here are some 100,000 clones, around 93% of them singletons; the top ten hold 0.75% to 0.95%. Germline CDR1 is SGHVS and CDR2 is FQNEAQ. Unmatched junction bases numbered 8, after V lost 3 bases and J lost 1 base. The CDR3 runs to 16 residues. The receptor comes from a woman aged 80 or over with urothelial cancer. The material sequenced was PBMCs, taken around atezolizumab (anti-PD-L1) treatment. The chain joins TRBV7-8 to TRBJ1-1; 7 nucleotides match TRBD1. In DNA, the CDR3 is TGTGCCAGCAGCTTTCCCCCTGACAGGGAGAACACTGAAGCTTTCTTT. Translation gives CASSFPPDRENTEAFF.